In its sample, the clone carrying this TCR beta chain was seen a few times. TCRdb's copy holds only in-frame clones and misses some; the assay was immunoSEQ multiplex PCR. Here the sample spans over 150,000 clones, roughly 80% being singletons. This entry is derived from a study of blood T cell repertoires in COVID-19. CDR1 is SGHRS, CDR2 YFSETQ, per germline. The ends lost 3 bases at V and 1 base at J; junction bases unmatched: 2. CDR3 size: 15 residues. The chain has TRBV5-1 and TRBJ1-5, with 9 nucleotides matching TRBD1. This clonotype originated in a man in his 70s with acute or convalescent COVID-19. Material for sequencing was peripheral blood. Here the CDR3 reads CASSWTGESNQPQHF. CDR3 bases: TGCGCCAGCAGCTGGACAGGGGAAAGCAATCAGCCCCAGCATTTT.